These 7 T cell receptor beta chains share one sample of origin, sequenced in a study of beta chain features in type 1 diabetes. Study-wide findings and caveats: Researchers report that Type 1 diabetes patients had moderately but significantly shorter TCRB CDR3s across all four CD4+ subsets.

Expressed TCRB transcripts got sequenced, as all isolated RNA was reverse transcribed. The table came from immunoSEQ multiplex PCR; TCRdb's copy has only in-frame clones and leaves some out. The repertoire holds roughly 730,000 clones, with over 10% as singletons. Their specific antigens are unknown. Sample: naive CD4+ T cells from blood. Every receptor here comes from a man between 18 and 29 years old with type 1 diabetes.

The chain recombines TRBV7-8 with TRBJ2-1, with D unresolved. V was cut by 4 bases and J by 8 bases, with 12 bases left in between. The length of the CDR3 is 13 residues. From germline, CDR1 is SGHVS and CDR2 FQNEAQ. For the CDR3, the DNA is TGTGCCAGCAGCTACGGACCAGTGGATGAGCAGTTCTTC. It encodes CASSYGPVDEQFF.

CDR3 loop: CASSQDGFRGSAGELFF. The CDR3 DNA sequence: TGCGCCAGCAGCCAAGATGGGTTCAGGGGAAGTGCCGGGGAGCTGTTTTTT. The V call is TRBV4-1, the J call TRBJ2-2; tentatively, D is TRBD1 (6 bases). V was clipped by 0 bases and J by 6 bases, with 17 bases between them. The CDR3 has 17 amino acids. The germline V gene has CDR1 MGHRA and CDR2 YSYEKL.

The chain combines TRBV2 with TRBJ2-1; 14 bases line up with TRBD2. Looked up from germline, CDR1 is SNHLY and CDR2 is FYNNEI. The CDR3 sequence is 13 residues long. Trimming at V came to 9 bases and at J to 9 bases, leaving 4 bases not matched to a gene. The CDR3, as DNA: TGTGCCAGGCGGACTAGCGGGGGGCGTGAGCAGTTCTTC. Translated, it gives CARRTSGGREQFF. Looking up the rest from reference TRBV2 and TRBJ2-1 gives the full variable domain: EPEVTQTPSHQVTQMGQEVILRCVPISNHLYFYWYRQILGQKVEFLVSFYNNEISEKSEIFDDQFSVERPDGSNFTLKIRSTKLEDSAMYFCARRTSGGREQFFGPGTRLTVL.

This clone was recorded a few times. The rearrangement links TRBV23-1 to TRBJ2-4; D remains ambiguous. Being an ORF, TRBV23-1 has a function that is uncertain. V lost 8 bases and J lost 1, with 12 bases in between. The CDR3 is made up of 14 amino acids. The CDR3 DNA sequence: TGCGCCAGCCTCCCCGGCACGGCCAAAAACATTCAGTACTTC. Translating gives CASLPGTAKNIQYF.

This clone has just a few counts. This rearrangement joins TRBV11-2 to TRBJ2-7; 12 nucleotides align to TRBD2. The V and J ends lost 5 bases and 4 bases, in that order; junction bases with no gene match: 6. Germline CDR1 and CDR2: SGHAT and FQNNGV. The CDR3 has 15 residues. The CDR3 loop is CASSLAGGHLYEQYF. CDR3 nucleotides: TGTGCCAGCAGCCTAGCGGGGGGGCACTTATACGAGCAGTACTTC. Full variable domain (remainder filled in from reference TRBV11-2 and TRBJ2-7): EAGVAQSPRYKIIEKRQSVAFWCNPISGHATLYWYQQILGQGPKLLIQFQNNGVVDDSQLPKDRFSAERLKGVDSTLKIQPAKLEDSAVYLCASSLAGGHLYEQYFGPGTRLTVT.

The sample holds a few counts of this clone. The V and J genes are TRBV30 and TRBJ2-2; tentatively, D is TRBD2 (5 bases). The CDR3 consists of 13 residues. Germline CDR1 GTSNPN, CDR2 SVGIG (reference sequence). V shed 5 bases and J shed 1 base, with 8 bases lying between them. CDR3 sequence (DNA): TGTGCCTGGGAAGAGGGGAACACCGGGGAGCTGTTTTTT. This codes for CAWEEGNTGELFF.

This clone has only a few counts. The chain uses TRBV7-9 and TRBJ1-6; 8 nucleotides match TRBD1. The CDR3 sequence is 14 residues long. Germline CDR1 and CDR2: SEHNR and FQNEAQ (reference sequence). Trimming took 3 bases from V and 10 from J; bases not matched to a gene: 5. CDR3 region: CASSLGQEGSPLHF. DNA of the CDR3: TGTGCCAGCAGCTTGGGACAGGAAGGATCACCCCTCCACTTT.